The 24 T cell receptor beta chains in this list originate from one sample, sequenced in a study of blood T cell repertoires in COVID-19. Using immunoSEQ multiplex PCR, the repertoire was profiled, and TCRdb retains in-frame clones only, with some absent. The profile shows over 75,000 clones, around nine tenths of them singletons. The material sequenced was peripheral blood. These receptors all come from a woman of 80 years or more with acute or convalescent COVID-19.

The CDR3, as DNA: TGTGCCTGGAGTTCACTGTTGTACGAGCAGTACTTC. Protein sequence: CAWSSLLYEQYF. V and J are TRBV30 and TRBJ2-7, with D unresolved. Trimming removed 2 bases from V and 4 bases from J, with 9 bases in between. The CDR3 contains 12 residues. The germline V gene encodes CDR1 GTSNPN and CDR2 SVGIG (reference sequence).

The count of this clone is one. The chain recombines TRBV5-8 with TRBJ1-2, with D maybe TRBD1 (6 bases). V lost 3 bases, J lost 5 bases, and 26 bases lay in between. The CDR3 runs 18 residues. From germline, CDR1 is SGHTS and CDR2 YDEGEE. Written as DNA, the CDR3 is TGTGCCAGCAGCTCCCAGTTAAGGGACACGGACCCTTTTTATGGCTACACCTTC. Its protein product is CASSSQLRDTDPFYGYTF.

The chain uses TRBV28 and TRBJ1-1; D not certain. The CDR3 covers 13 residues. Germline V lookup: CDR1 MDHEN, CDR2 SYDVKM. V was trimmed by 6 bases and J by 6 bases, leaving 14 bases between them. The CDR3 sequence: CASSFLIEPEAFF. The CDR3 DNA reads TGTGCCAGCAGCTTTCTTATTGAGCCTGAAGCTTTCTTT.

This chain uses TRBV6-5 with TRBJ1-6, with D perhaps matching TRBD1 (6 bases). V lost 6 bases and J 5 bases, leaving 11 bases between the germline ends. The germline V gene encodes CDR1 MNHEY and CDR2 SVGAGI. The CDR3 totals 14 residues. CDR3 in DNA: TGTGCCAGCAGACGGACAGCCGATAATTCACCCCTCCACTTT. This translates into CASRRTADNSPLHF.

CDR3 protein: CSASERTEAFF. The CDR3 DNA is TGCAGTGCTAGTGAACGGACTGAAGCTTTCTTT. V is TRBV20-1 and J is TRBJ1-1; D unresolved. V shed 3 bases and J shed 5 bases, with 7 bases lying between them. The CDR3 is made up of 11 amino acids. Germline CDR1 and CDR2: DFQATT and SNEGSKA (reference sequence).

The V call is TRBV5-1, the J call TRBJ2-7; 9 bases agree with TRBD1. J was trimmed by 3 bases and V by 4 bases; bases with no gene match: 8. The CDR3 is made up of 15 amino acids. Germline-derived CDR1 and CDR2 are SGHRS and YFSETQ. The CDR3 region is CASSRNRDRVYEQYF. The CDR3 DNA reads TGCGCCAGCAGCCGGAACCGGGACAGGGTCTACGAGCAGTACTTC.

The CDR3 loop reads CASSRIGQGSNEQFF. The CDR3 bases are TGCGCCAGCAGCCGGATCGGACAGGGGAGCAATGAGCAGTTCTTC. The chain links TRBV5-1 to TRBJ2-1, with TRBD1 identical over 9 bases. CDR1 and CDR2 from the germline V gene are SGHRS and YFSETQ. The length of the CDR3 is 15 residues. Trimming cost V 4 bases and J 6 bases; bases outside gene matches: 8.

The genes are TRBV2 and TRBJ2-5; D possibly corresponds to TRBD1 (6 bases). CDR1 is SNHLY and CDR2 is FYNNEI in the germline V gene. The length of the CDR3 is 13 residues. With 6 bases removed from V and 1 base from J, the gap between germline ends came to 9 bases. The DNA for the CDR3 is TGTGCCAGCAGAGGGGACATCCAAGAGACCCAGTACTTC. This gives the protein CASRGDIQETQYF. Together with reference TRBV2 and TRBJ2-5, the CDR3 gives the full variable domain: EPEVTQTPSHQVTQMGQEVILRCVPISNHLYFYWYRQILGQKVEFLVSFYNNEISEKSEIFDDQFSVERPDGSNFTLKIRSTKLEDSAMYFCASRGDIQETQYFGPGTRLLVL.

This clone turned up a few times. The V gene is TRBV21-1, the J gene TRBJ2-7; TRBD1 is taken as the D call from the table, unchecked against the DNA. TRBV21-1 is a recognized pseudogene. There are 13 residues in the CDR3. CDR3 protein: CASTSKGHYEQYF. The DNA for the CDR3 is TGTGCCAGCACCTCCAAGGGGCACTACGAGCAGTACTTC.

This clone was seen a few times. The rearrangement links TRBV4-3 to TRBJ2-6; the D gene is possibly TRBD2 (5 bases). This CDR3 has 19 residues. V lost 0 bases, J lost 0 bases, and 15 bases lay in between. CDR1 is LGHNA, CDR2 YSLEER, per germline. The CDR3 protein is CASSQDGPSRYSGANVLTF. The CDR3 DNA reads TGCGCCAGCAGCCAAGATGGGCCTAGCCGATACTCTGGGGCCAACGTCCTGACTTTC.

The chain recombines TRBV28 with TRBJ2-7; D is perhaps TRBD1 (5 bases). The length of the CDR3 is 14 residues. The V and J ends lost 3 bases and 0 bases respectively, with 9 bases between them. Germline loops: CDR1 MDHEN, CDR2 SYDVKM. CDR3 amino acids: CASSFQGSSYEQYF. In DNA, the CDR3 is TGTGCCAGCAGTTTTCAGGGAAGCTCCTACGAGCAGTACTTC.

This sequence joins TRBV7-3 and TRBJ1-1; D gene uncertain. CDR3 length equals 13 residues. Germline-derived CDR1 and CDR2 are SGHTA and FQGTGA. The V and J ends lost 5 bases and 1 base respectively, with 8 bases between them. The CDR3 here is CASSLTENTEAFF. The DNA for the CDR3 is TGTGCCAGCAGCCTTACAGAGAACACTGAAGCTTTCTTT.

V gene TRBV18 combines with J gene TRBJ1-1, with D hard to call. The CDR3 consists of 13 residues. Trimming took 10 bases from V and 1 from J, leaving 13 bases between them. Germline V gene sequence: CDR1 KGHSH, CDR2 LQKENI. The CDR3 DNA reads as TGTGCCACCGCGAGAGGGAAGAACACTGAAGCTTTCTTT. Its translation: CATARGKNTEAFF.

The V gene is TRBV19, the J gene TRBJ2-7; 12 positions match TRBD1. After removal of 3 bases from V and 4 bases from J, the junction contained 13 bases not matched to a gene. The CDR3 is 18 amino acids. The V gene's germline CDR1 is LNHDA and CDR2 SQIVND (reference sequence). The CDR3 region has the DNA TGTGCCAGTAGTATCCACCCCGCGGGGACAGGGGGCTTGTACGAGCAGTACTTC. As protein: CASSIHPAGTGGLYEQYF.

This sequence joins TRBV14 and TRBJ1-6; tentative D call: TRBD1 (5 bases). Trimming removed 4 bases at V and 3 bases at J, with 19 bases between. The CDR3 is made up of 18 amino acids. The germline V gene has CDR1 SGHDN and CDR2 FVKESK. CDR3 in DNA: TGTGCCAGCAGCCCCGGGAGCCGAGGGCAGGGCTATAATTCACCCCTCCACTTT. It codes for CASSPGSRGQGYNSPLHF.

V gene TRBV6-5 combines with J gene TRBJ1-2, with 9 bases fitting TRBD1. Trimming removed 2 bases from V and 4 bases from J; junction bases left unmatched: 2. The CDR3 loop spans 14 amino acids. Looked up from germline, CDR1 is MNHEY and CDR2 is SVGAGI. CDR3 sequence: CASSYLDRGYGYTF. The CDR3 DNA is TGTGCCAGCAGTTACCTGGACAGGGGCTATGGCTACACCTTC.

The chain combines TRBV28 with TRBJ1-3; 8 nucleotides match TRBD1. Germline V gives CDR1 MDHEN, CDR2 SYDVKM. This CDR3 is built from 15 residues. V lost 8 bases, J lost 1 base, and 7 bases stayed unmatched. The CDR3 DNA is TGTGCCAGCGCGACAGGGGCTTTGTCTGGAAACACCATATATTTT. It translates to CASATGALSGNTIYF.

This rearrangement joins TRBV19 to TRBJ1-4; possible D gene TRBD1, 6 bases. This CDR3 has 17 residues. CDR1 is LNHDA and CDR2 is SQIVND in the germline V gene (reference sequence). The germline V and J ends were trimmed by 1 base and 3 bases, with 15 bases remaining between them. In nucleotides, the CDR3 is TGTGCCAGTAGTATAGCCCCCTGGCAGGGGTCTAATGAAAAACTGTTTTTT. Its protein is CASSIAPWQGSNEKLFF.

The V gene is TRBV15, the J gene TRBJ1-2; D may be TRBD1 (5 bases). In germline, CDR1 is LNHNV, CDR2 YYDKDF (reference sequence). V dropped 0 bases and J dropped 4 bases, with 12 bases sitting between them. The CDR3 extends over 15 amino acids. This CDR3 reads CATSRDRGRSYGYTF. The CDR3 DNA sequence: TGTGCCACCAGCAGAGATAGGGGCAGGTCCTATGGCTACACCTTC.

V usage is TRBV27 and J usage is TRBJ1-2; D unresolved. With 2 bases removed from V and 3 bases from J, the gap between germline ends came to 10 bases. The CDR3 has 14 residues. Germline CDR1 MNHEY, CDR2 SMNVEV (reference sequence). As DNA, the CDR3 is TGTGCCAGCAGTTTAGAACGGGGTGACTATGGCTACACCTTC. Translated, it gives CASSLERGDYGYTF.

The chain links TRBV30 to TRBJ2-1; TRBD2 matches at 8 bases. V was pared by 5 bases and J by 5 bases, with 5 bases of the junction left unmatched. The germline V gene has CDR1 GTSNPN and CDR2 SVGIG (reference sequence). This CDR3 contains 13 residues. Written as DNA, the CDR3 is TGTGCCTGGGCCCCGGGACTAGACAATGAGCAGTTCTTC. Translated, it gives CAWAPGLDNEQFF.

The J gene is TRBJ1-4, the V gene TRBV29-1; D unresolved. V lost 7 bases and J 5 bases, leaving 8 bases between the germline ends. CDR1 is SQVTM, CDR2 ANQGSEA, per germline. CDR3 length: 11 amino acids. The CDR3 region is CSAGANEKLFF. The DNA for the CDR3 is TGCAGCGCAGGCGCAAATGAAAAACTGTTTTTT.

The gene calls are TRBV18 and TRBJ1-6, with D perhaps TRBD1 (5 bases). The CDR3 extends over 16 amino acids. The V end lost 2 bases, the J end lost 7 bases, and 15 bases lay between the germline ends. Per the germline V gene, CDR1 is KGHSH and CDR2 is LQKENI. The CDR3 region is CASSPTVTEKNSPLHF. CDR3 DNA: TGTGCCAGCTCACCAACCGTGACAGAAAAGAATTCACCCCTCCACTTT.

The chain couples TRBV18 to TRBJ2-1; 9 nucleotides align to TRBD1. V was pared by 6 bases and J by 6 bases, with 3 bases of the junction left unmatched. CDR3 length equals 13 residues. Germline lookup yields CDR1 KGHSH and CDR2 LQKENI. CDR3 protein: CASSLQGANEQFF. The CDR3 DNA reads TGTGCCAGCTCCCTACAGGGGGCCAATGAGCAGTTCTTC. Together with reference TRBV18 and TRBJ2-1, the CDR3 gives the full variable domain: NAGVMQNPRHLVRRRGQEARLRCSPMKGHSHVYWYRQLPEEGLKFMVYLQKENIIDESGMPKERFSAEFPKEGPSILRIQQVVRGDSAAYFCASSLQGANEQFFGPGTRLTVL.